The clone carrying this TCR beta chain was counted a few times. Different DNA sequences within this sample yield the same CDR3. This sample was included in a study of shared clonotypes between healthy human individuals. Researchers ran the assay at a deep level. Clones were read by immunoSEQ multiplex PCR, and TCRdb kept only the in-frame ones, dropping some. Of around 640,000 clones listed, about 96% are singletons. CD45RO-negative CD8 cells positively selected for CCR7 made up the naive population, which excluded terminally differentiated effector memory CD45RA+ cells. The V gene's germline CDR1 is SGHDT and CDR2 YYEEEE. V gave up 0 bases and J gave up 1 base, with 5 bases separating them. This CDR3 is 14 amino acids long.

The specimen sequenced was naive CD8+ T cells sorted from blood. This TCR was recovered from a woman in her thirties in good health. The chain uses TRBV5-6 and TRBJ1-3; D is uncertain. CDR3 protein: CASSLGGSGNTIYF. CDR3 in DNA: TGTGCCAGCAGCTTGGGGGGATCTGGAAACACCATATATTTT.